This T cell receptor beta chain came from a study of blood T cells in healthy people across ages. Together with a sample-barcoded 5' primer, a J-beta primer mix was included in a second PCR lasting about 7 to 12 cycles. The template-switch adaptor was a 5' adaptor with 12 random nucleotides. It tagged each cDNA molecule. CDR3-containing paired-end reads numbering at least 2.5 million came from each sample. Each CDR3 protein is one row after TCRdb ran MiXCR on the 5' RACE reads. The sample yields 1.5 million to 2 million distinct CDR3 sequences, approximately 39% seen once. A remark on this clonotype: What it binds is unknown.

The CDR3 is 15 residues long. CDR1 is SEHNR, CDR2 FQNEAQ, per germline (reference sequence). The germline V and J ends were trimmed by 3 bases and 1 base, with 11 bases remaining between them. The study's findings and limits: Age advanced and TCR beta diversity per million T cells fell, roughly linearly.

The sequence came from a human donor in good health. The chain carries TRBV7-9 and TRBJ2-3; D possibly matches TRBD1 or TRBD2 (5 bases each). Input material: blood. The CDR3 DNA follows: TGTGCCAGCAGCTTCAGGGAGTTCGGCACAGATACGCAGTATTTT. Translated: CASSFREFGTDTQYF.